A selection of T cell receptor beta chains follows, all from one sample in a study of post-analysis software for immune sequencing data. One entry per CDR3 protein results from TCRdb running MiXCR on the PCR reads. The sample lists a few hundred thousand distinct CDR3 sequences, 36% seen once, with around 4.8% in the top ten. Sequencing was done on a sample of blood. These receptors were taken from a girl between 10 and 17 years old with multiple sclerosis. Each CDR3 is given without its conserved first and last residue.

>TRBV24-1|TRBJ1-1
ATRRREDTEAF
>TRBV7-2|TRBJ2-3
ASSFGGAGADTQY
>TRBV20-1|TRBJ2-3
SASPGQGSTDTQY
>TRBV7-2|TRBJ2-1
ASIRNIRREGYNEQF
>TRBV6-6|TRBJ1-2
ASRPQGAGGYT
>TRBV11-2|TRBJ2-3
ASSLGRPRGSTDTQY
>TRBV6-6|.
ASSEPGQGSYEQY
>TRBV7-2|TRBJ2-3
ASSPTFSTDTQY
>TRBV24-1|TRBJ1-5
ATRGVGNQPQH
>TRBV10-3|TRBJ2-1
AISEQGLFANEQF
>TRBV28|TRBJ1-2
ASSLLGGGYT
>TRBV27|TRBJ1-5
ASRQGRGNQPQH
>TRBV3-1|TRBJ1-1
ASSQGEGLRTEAF
>TRBV5-6|TRBJ2-7
ASSTGAGSGYEQY
>TRBV3-1|.
ASSQGMERSYEQY
>TRBV6-1|TRBJ2-3
ASSAWGGPDTQY
>TRBV6-1|TRBJ2-3
ASSDGRGEEIDTQY
>TRBV9|TRBJ2-1
ASSETNNEQF
>TRBV5-1|TRBJ2-2
ASSLGDRNTGELF
>TRBV9|TRBJ2-7
ASSPDSFSYEQY
>TRBV5-1|TRBJ1-1
ASSLGSGANTEAF
>TRBV28|TRBJ1-2
ASSWGAGYT
>TRBV7-9|TRBJ2-3
AGSPLAGGTDTQY
>TRBV7-3|TRBJ2-1
ASSFSGYNEQF
>TRBV7-2|TRBJ1-2
ASSPRGGGHGYT
>TRBV20-1|TRBJ1-5
SAPHRGGLQPQH
>TRBV6-1|TRBJ1-1
ASSDGGGQGASEAF
>TRBV5-1|TRBJ1-2
ASSFQASDYGYT
>TRBV7-2|TRBJ2-5
ASSLAQGFGETQY
>TRBV3-1|TRBJ1-4
ASSQGTREKLF
>TRBV10-3|TRBJ1-2
ATHGAAGYGYT